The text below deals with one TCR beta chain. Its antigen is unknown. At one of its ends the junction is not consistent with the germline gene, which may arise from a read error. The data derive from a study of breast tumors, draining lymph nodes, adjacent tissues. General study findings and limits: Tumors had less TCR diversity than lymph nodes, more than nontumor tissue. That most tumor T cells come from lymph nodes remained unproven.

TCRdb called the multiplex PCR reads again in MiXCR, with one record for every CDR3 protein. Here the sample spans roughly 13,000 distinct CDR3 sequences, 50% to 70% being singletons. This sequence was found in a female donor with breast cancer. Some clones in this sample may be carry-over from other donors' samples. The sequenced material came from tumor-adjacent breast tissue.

CDR3 bases: TGCGCCAGCAGACTAGCGGTATACAATGAGCAGTTCTTC. It encodes CASRLAVYNEQFF. The chain joins TRBV7-9 to TRBJ2-1; 9 nucleotides agree with TRBD2. From germline, CDR1 is SEHNR and CDR2 FQNEAQ (reference sequence). The CDR3 totals 13 residues.